The next 31 T cell receptor beta chains were all read from a single sample in a study of PD-L1 blockade in urothelial cancer. TCRdb's copy holds only in-frame clones and misses some; the assay was immunoSEQ multiplex PCR. The sample carries fewer than 30,000 clones, approximately 88% recorded once. The specimen was PBMCs, collected around atezolizumab (anti-PD-L1) treatment. These receptors all stem from a man in his sixties or seventies with urothelial cancer.

Notes on this clone: Since a much larger clone is just one base distant, this may be a read error. This sample includes further DNA sequences coding for the same CDR3. This chain connects TRBV19 to TRBJ2-7; the D gene is possibly TRBD2 (5 bases). V gave up 5 bases and J gave up 4 bases, with 18 bases separating them. Germline V gene sequence: CDR1 LNHDA, CDR2 SQIVND (reference sequence). CDR3 length: 15 residues. The CDR3, as DNA: TGTGCCAGTAGTCCGTCCGGGATTCGGCCTTACGAGCAGTACTTC. It specifies CASSPSGIRPYEQYF.

The chain carries TRBV5-1 and TRBJ2-3; the match to TRBD2 covers 8 bases. From germline, CDR1 is SGHRS and CDR2 YFSETQ. The CDR3 consists of 17 residues. The J segment lost 0 bases and the V segment lost 0 bases, leaving 6 bases of the junction unmatched. CDR3 bases: TGCGCCAGCAGCTTGGCGTCCTCTAGCGGGAGCACAGATACGCAGTATTTT. Protein sequence: CASSLASSSGSTDTQYF.

The gene calls are TRBV28 and TRBJ2-7; 9 bases match TRBD1. V lost 5 bases, J lost 12 bases, and 11 bases stayed unmatched. Germline V gene lookup returns CDR1 MDHEN and CDR2 SYDVKM. The CDR3 consists of 13 residues. CDR3 in DNA: TGTGCCAGCAGTCCCGTGGTCCGGGACAGGGTGTACTTC. Translating it yields CASSPVVRDRVYF.

The chain couples TRBV2 to TRBJ2-1, with 14 bases matching TRBD2. Germline CDR1 and CDR2: SNHLY and FYNNEI. Trimming removed 7 bases from V and 9 bases from J; junction bases left unmatched: 5. This CDR3 is built from 14 residues. CDR3 loop: CASTGTSGSIEQFF. The CDR3 nucleotides read TGTGCCAGCACCGGGACTAGCGGGAGTATTGAGCAGTTCTTC.

The chain uses TRBV7-9 and TRBJ2-5; 8 bases align to TRBD2. V was pared by 5 bases and J by 5 bases, with 7 bases of the junction left unmatched. The CDR3 has 14 residues. Looked up from germline, CDR1 is SEHNR and CDR2 is FQNEAQ (reference sequence). The CDR3 loop is CASSLRTGGETQYF. DNA for the CDR3: TGTGCCAGCAGCCTTCGGACGGGAGGGGAGACCCAGTACTTC.

The rearrangement uses TRBV6-1 and TRBJ1-5; D ambiguous. Trimming shortened V by 4 bases and J by 3 bases, and 10 bases separated the two germline ends. The CDR3 has 14 residues. Germline CDR1 and CDR2: MNHNS and SASEGT. The CDR3, as DNA: TGTGCCAGCAGTGTACAGACATACAATCAGCCCCAGCATTTT. Its protein is CASSVQTYNQPQHF.

The chain couples TRBV5-6 to TRBJ2-7; no reliable D call. Germline assignment: CDR1 SGHDT and CDR2 YYEEEE. V lost 2 bases and J 2 bases, leaving 14 bases between the germline ends. This CDR3 is built from 15 residues. In nucleotides, the CDR3 is TGTGCCAGCAGCTTCTTTACAGAAGTCCCCTACGAGCAGTACTTC. Translation: CASSFFTEVPYEQYF.

In this sample, this clone turned up a few times. This chain links TRBV19 with TRBJ2-1; no reliable D call. V was shortened by 4 bases and J by 6 bases, with 4 bases between the two germline ends. Germline CDR1 and CDR2: LNHDA and SQIVND (reference sequence). This CDR3 has 11 residues. For the CDR3, the DNA is TGTGCCAGTAGTAGCGGCAATGAGCAGTTCTTC. Its translation is CASSSGNEQFF.

This chain joins TRBV11-2 and TRBJ2-7; D not certain. The CDR3 sequence is 11 residues long. Germline assignment: CDR1 SGHAT and CDR2 FQNNGV. The V end was cut by 2 bases, the J end by 6 bases, with 5 bases between. CDR3 coding DNA: TGTGCCAGCAGCTTAAGCATCGAGCAGTACTTC. It encodes CASSLSIEQYF.

This rearrangement joins TRBV15 to TRBJ1-2, with D perhaps matching TRBD1 (5 bases). The CDR3 totals 15 residues. In germline, CDR1 is LNHNV, CDR2 YYDKDF (reference sequence). V was shortened by 1 base and J by 5 bases, with 14 bases between the two germline ends. The DNA for the CDR3 is TGTGCCACCAGCAGAGGCGGGGGGGTAGTATATGGCTACACCTTC. Amino acids: CATSRGGGVVYGYTF.

This chain uses TRBV10-1 with TRBJ2-7; TRBD1 is a possible D gene (6 bases). Trimming took 1 base from V and 3 from J, leaving 16 bases between them. CDR3 length: 16 amino acids. Germline values: CDR1 WNHNN, CDR2 SYGVQD (reference sequence). CDR3 sequence: CASSEFMSRGYYEQYF. The CDR3, as DNA: TGCGCCAGCAGTGAGTTTATGAGCAGGGGCTACTACGAGCAGTACTTC.

This rearrangement joins TRBV2 to TRBJ2-7; 8 bases match TRBD1. The CDR3 length is 13 residues. V was clipped by 8 bases and J by 3 bases; unmatched bases: 6. The germline V gene has CDR1 SNHLY and CDR2 FYNNEI. CDR3 sequence reads: CASAADRDYEQYF. The CDR3 DNA reads TGTGCCAGCGCCGCGGACAGGGACTACGAGCAGTACTTC.

The rearrangement joins TRBV9 to TRBJ2-5; 9 nucleotides line up with TRBD2. TRBJ2-7 matches the DNA end more closely, so the J call is doubtful. Germline V gene data show CDR1 as SGDLS and CDR2 as YYNGEE. The CDR3 contains 15 residues. This chain's CDR3 is CASSETSGLNYEQYF. The CDR3 DNA sequence: TGTGCCAGCAGCGAAACTAGCGGGCTTAACTACGAGCAGTACTTC.

CDR3 nucleotides: TGTGCCAGCAGTTACGAGGGACAGGGAGGGAACGAGCAGTACTTC. Translation gives CASSYEGQGGNEQYF. The chain couples TRBV6-6 to TRBJ2-7, with 9 bases identical to TRBD1. The CDR3 is 15 amino acids. V lost 2 bases and J lost 5; bases outside the gene matches: 7. Germline-derived CDR1 and CDR2 are MNHNY and SVGAGI (reference sequence).

The gene calls are TRBV5-1 and TRBJ2-5; TRBD2 aligns across 9 bases. Germline CDR1 reads SGHRS; CDR2 reads YFSETQ. Trimming cost V 0 bases and J 4 bases; bases outside gene matches: 13. This CDR3 comprises 18 residues. The CDR3 sequence is CASSLGAGGPSGGETQYF. The CDR3, as DNA: TGCGCCAGCAGCTTGGGGGCGGGAGGGCCGAGTGGAGGAGAGACCCAGTACTTC.

The chain uses TRBV5-4 and TRBJ1-4; D remains ambiguous. Germline CDR1 is SGHNT and CDR2 is YYREEE (reference sequence). CDR3 length: 14 amino acids. V shed 3 bases and J shed 2 bases, with 8 bases lying between them. CDR3 sequence (DNA): TGTGCCAGCAGCTCGACTCCCACTAATGAAAAACTGTTTTTT. Its translation is CASSSTPTNEKLFF.

V usage is TRBV11-2 and J usage is TRBJ1-1; TRBD1 might be the D (6 bases). The germline CDR1 and CDR2 sequences are SGHAT and FQNNGV. Trimming removed 0 bases at V and 5 bases at J, with 16 bases between. This CDR3 has 16 residues. The chain's CDR3 is CASSLDFGQRRTEAFF. CDR3 nucleotide sequence: TGTGCCAGCAGCTTAGACTTCGGACAGAGGCGTACTGAAGCTTTCTTT.

This chain links TRBV30 with TRBJ1-2; TRBD1 is a possible D gene (6 bases). Germline V gene data show CDR1 as GTSNPN and CDR2 as SVGIG (reference sequence). Trimming took off 1 base at V and 7 bases at J, with 13 bases between the two ends. The CDR3 has 13 residues. The CDR3 sequence is CAWSALRGSGYTF. In nucleotides, the CDR3 is TGTGCCTGGAGTGCCCTCAGGGGATCTGGCTACACCTTC.

This chain connects TRBV27 to TRBJ2-3, with D possibly TRBD2 on 6 matching bases. This CDR3 contains 15 residues. The V gene's germline CDR1 is MNHEY and CDR2 SMNVEV (reference sequence). V lost 6 bases to trimming and J lost 5 bases, with 18 bases between them. The CDR3 spells CASSPGLALGDTQYF. Here the CDR3 DNA reads TGTGCCAGCAGCCCTGGGCTAGCGTTGGGAGATACGCAGTATTTT.

This clone was detected once. The chain recombines TRBV5-1 with TRBJ2-6; 8 bases agree with TRBD1. The trim removed 3 bases at V and 2 bases at J, leaving 1 base unmatched. CDR1 and CDR2 from the germline V gene are SGHRS and YFSETQ. This CDR3 has 15 residues. The CDR3 region is CASSWTGPGANVLTF. The CDR3 bases are TGCGCCAGCAGCTGGACAGGGCCTGGGGCCAACGTCCTGACTTTC.

The gene calls are TRBV19 and TRBJ1-2; no clear D gene. Per the germline V gene, CDR1 is LNHDA and CDR2 is SQIVND (reference sequence). Trimming removed 5 bases from V and 6 bases from J, with 13 bases in between. There are 13 residues in the CDR3. The CDR3 loop is CASSEGREDGYTF. The CDR3 nucleotides are TGTGCCAGTAGTGAGGGAAGAGAGGATGGCTACACCTTC.

The J gene is TRBJ1-3, the V gene TRBV9, with a weak D call TRBD1 (5 bases). The CDR3 length is 17 residues. CDR1 SGDLS and CDR2 YYNGEE come from the germline V gene. The ends were cut back, 0 bases at V and 0 bases at J, with 13 bases in the middle. CDR3 residues: CASSVGGSSTSGNTIYF. The CDR3 DNA follows: TGTGCCAGCAGCGTAGGGGGCTCCTCCACCTCTGGAAACACCATATATTTT.

The V and J genes are TRBV6-1 and TRBJ1-3, with no clear D. Germline values: CDR1 MNHNS, CDR2 SASEGT. This CDR3 region has 14 residues. The V gene lost 2 bases and the J gene lost 0 bases, with 5 bases spanning the gap. The CDR3 sequence is CASSERLSGNTIYF. The CDR3 bases are TGTGCCAGCAGTGAACGTCTCTCTGGAAACACCATATATTTT.

The chain joins TRBV2 to TRBJ1-2, with D perhaps TRBD1 (6 bases). The V end lost 6 bases, the J end lost 6 bases, and 14 bases lay between the germline ends. The CDR3 sequence is 13 residues long. Germline loops: CDR1 SNHLY, CDR2 FYNNEI. CDR3 in amino acids: CASRVDRLDGYTF. The CDR3, as DNA: TGTGCCAGCAGGGTCGACAGGCTCGATGGCTACACCTTC.

The V gene is TRBV30, the J gene TRBJ2-7; possibly TRBD2 for D (5 bases). The CDR3 length is 13 residues. V lost 2 bases and J lost 2, with 10 bases in between. Looked up from germline, CDR1 is GTSNPN and CDR2 is SVGIG (reference sequence). The CDR3 sequence is CAWSWGAPYEQYF. The CDR3 bases are TGTGCCTGGAGTTGGGGAGCCCCCTACGAGCAGTACTTC.

The V and J genes are TRBV5-1 and TRBJ2-5; 10 bases line up with TRBD1. The CDR3 loop spans 15 amino acids. V dropped 2 bases and J dropped 4; count of bases not matched to a gene: 5. Germline V gene sequence: CDR1 SGHRS, CDR2 YFSETQ. The CDR3 nucleotides are TGCGCCAGCAGCTTTCTGGACAGGGGGGCAGAGACCCAGTACTTC. Translation gives CASSFLDRGAETQYF.

The chain recombines TRBV2 with TRBJ1-5, with 7 nucleotides matching TRBD1. This CDR3 contains 14 residues. J lost 3 bases, V lost 6 bases, and 5 bases had no gene match. Per the germline V gene, CDR1 is SNHLY and CDR2 is FYNNEI. The CDR3 reads CASSAGQPNQPQHF. CDR3 nucleotide sequence: TGTGCCAGCAGCGCGGGACAGCCCAATCAGCCCCAGCATTTT. Together with reference TRBV2 and TRBJ1-5, the CDR3 gives the full variable domain: EPEVTQTPSHQVTQMGQEVILRCVPISNHLYFYWYRQILGQKVEFLVSFYNNEISEKSEIFDDQFSVERPDGSNFTLKIRSTKLEDSAMYFCASSAGQPNQPQHFGDGTRLSIL.

V gene TRBV10-2 combines with J gene TRBJ1-5; no clear D gene. Trimming stripped 3 bases from V and 2 bases from J, with 8 bases between. This CDR3 contains 14 residues. Germline V CDR1 and CDR2: WSHSY, SAAADI. The CDR3 region has the DNA TGCGCCAGCAGTGAACTAGGTGGCAATCAGCCCCAGCATTTT. Residues: CASSELGGNQPQHF.

The V call is TRBV6-6, the J call TRBJ2-3, with 7 bases identical to TRBD2. Losses at the gene ends were 6 bases for V and 2 bases for J; bases not matched to a gene: 8. This CDR3 has 15 amino acids. Germline CDR1 reads MNHNY; CDR2 reads SVGAGI (reference sequence). In DNA form, the CDR3 reads TGTGCCAGCAGCGACGGCAGCGGGATCACAGATACGCAGTATTTT. Translated, it gives CASSDGSGITDTQYF.

The chain employs TRBV9 and TRBJ2-3; D unclear. The CDR3 sequence is 14 residues long. Trimming left V 0 bases short and J 4 bases short, with 9 bases between. Germline V gene data show CDR1 as SGDLS and CDR2 as YYNGEE. The CDR3 DNA is TGTGCCAGCAGCGTAGCTTGGGCTTCAGATACGCAGTATTTT. It encodes CASSVAWASDTQYF.

V usage is TRBV2 and J usage is TRBJ1-1, with a tentative D call TRBD1 (6 bases). This CDR3 has 14 amino acids. Germline values: CDR1 SNHLY, CDR2 FYNNEI. Between the trimmed V and J ends, which lost 7 bases and 8 bases, there was a span of 20 bases. CDR3 region: CASTRGRQGGEAFF. The CDR3 region has the DNA TGTGCCAGCACCCGGGGCCGCCAAGGGGGAGAAGCTTTCTTT. Using reference TRBV2 and TRBJ1-1 for the parts outside the CDR3, the full variable domain is EPEVTQTPSHQVTQMGQEVILRCVPISNHLYFYWYRQILGQKVEFLVSFYNNEISEKSEIFDDQFSVERPDGSNFTLKIRSTKLEDSAMYFCASTRGRQGGEAFFGQGTRLTVV.